This entry lists 17 T cell receptor beta chains sequenced from one sample in a study of shared clonotypes between healthy human individuals. The method was immunoSEQ multiplex PCR; TCRdb's version includes in-frame clones alone and lacks a portion of them. The sample consists of 500,000 to 700,000 clones, approximately 95% of them appearing once. Naive CD8 isolation took CD45RO-negative cells positively selected for CCR7 and excluded terminally differentiated effector memory CD45RA+ cells. The sample consisted of naive CD8+ T cells sorted from blood. The receptors derive from a woman aged 25 to 39 in good health.

About this clone itself: Within the sample, other DNA sequences also encode this same CDR3. J is TRBJ2-7 and V is TRBV7-8; D not certain. V shed 0 bases and J shed 4 bases, with 7 bases lying between them. The V gene's germline CDR1 is SGHVS and CDR2 FQNEAQ. The CDR3 extends over 13 amino acids. The CDR3 reads CASSLARSYEQYF. The CDR3 region has the DNA TGTGCCAGCAGCTTAGCGCGCTCTTACGAGCAGTACTTC.

The rearrangement uses TRBV5-8 and TRBJ2-1, with no clear D. The CDR3 covers 15 residues. The V end lost 2 bases, the J end lost 0 bases, and 9 bases lay between the germline ends. CDR1 and CDR2 (germline): SGHTS, YDEGEE. The CDR3 spells CASSLDSSSYNEQFF. CDR3 bases: TGTGCCAGCAGCTTAGACTCGAGCTCCTACAATGAGCAGTTCTTC.

This sequence joins TRBV5-1 and TRBJ2-1, with TRBD2 matching 8 bases. The CDR3 runs to 15 residues. J was trimmed by 8 bases and V by 9 bases; bases with no gene match: 16. CDR1 is SGHRS, CDR2 YFSETQ, per germline. CDR3 nucleotide sequence: TGCGCCACAGCAGGTGAAGCGGGAGCCCCACATGAGCAGTTCTTC. Its protein product is CATAGEAGAPHEQFF.

The V call is TRBV28, the J call TRBJ2-7; 10 positions match TRBD2. The CDR3 has 15 amino acids. J gave up 2 bases and V 3 bases, and 4 bases lay outside the gene matches. Germline V gives CDR1 MDHEN, CDR2 SYDVKM. The CDR3 DNA is TGTGCCAGCAGTTTTGCGCTAGCGGGAGCCTACGAGCAGTACTTC. Its protein is CASSFALAGAYEQYF. The full variable domain, rest sourced from reference TRBV28 and TRBJ2-7, is DVKVTQSSRYLVKRTGEKVFLECVQDMDHENMFWYRQDPGLGLRLIYFSYDVKMKEKGDIPEGYSVSREKKERFSLILESASTNQTSMYLCASSFALAGAYEQYFGPGTRLTVT.

The chain uses TRBV7-8 and TRBJ2-3; tentatively, D is TRBD2 (5 bases). The ends were cut back, 5 bases at V and 4 bases at J, with 10 bases in the middle. In germline, CDR1 is SGHVS, CDR2 FQNEAQ. This CDR3 spans 13 amino acids. DNA of the CDR3: TGTGCCAGCAGCGCGTTACTAGCAGATACGCAGTATTTT. Protein product: CASSALLADTQYF.

The rearrangement joins TRBV2 to TRBJ2-7; D perhaps matches TRBD2 (5 bases). The CDR3 has 13 residues. Between the trimmed V and J ends, which lost 6 bases and 3 bases, there was a span of 12 bases. CDR1 and CDR2 from the germline V gene are SNHLY and FYNNEI. As DNA, the CDR3 is TGTGCCAGCAGGCCTAGCATGGACTACGAGCAGTACTTC. Translation gives CASRPSMDYEQYF.

This chain connects TRBV5-4 to TRBJ2-7; 8 bases match TRBD1. After removal of 3 bases from V and 3 bases from J, the junction contained 2 bases not matched to a gene. The CDR3 spans 13 residues. Looked up from germline, CDR1 is SGHNT and CDR2 is YYREEE (reference sequence). The CDR3 is CASSSTGDYEQYF. The CDR3 coding sequence is TGTGCCAGCAGCTCGACAGGGGACTACGAGCAGTACTTC.

This chain uses TRBV7-2 with TRBJ1-4, with 7 positions matching TRBD1. The J segment lost 8 bases and the V segment lost 6 bases, leaving 9 bases of the junction unmatched. This CDR3 comprises 14 residues. Germline CDR1 is SGHTA and CDR2 is FQGNSA. CDR3 coding DNA: TGTGCCAGCAGGATAAACAGGGGTGACGAAAAACTGTTTTTT. It translates to CASRINRGDEKLFF.

The chain is built from TRBV29-1 and TRBJ1-2, with 7 bases fitting TRBD1. CDR1 is SQVTM and CDR2 is ANQGSEA in the germline V gene. The CDR3 totals 12 residues. The junction had 2 bases not matched to a gene; V was cut back by 3 bases and J by 4 bases. The CDR3 protein is CSVERGPYGYTF. The CDR3 region has the DNA TGCAGCGTTGAGAGGGGGCCCTATGGCTACACCTTC.

The chain recombines TRBV4-1 with TRBJ2-5; D tentatively reads TRBD1 or TRBD2 (5 bases each). The DNA end is more similar to TRBJ2-7, so the J call may be wrong. Germline loops: CDR1 MGHRA, CDR2 YSYEKL. The CDR3 covers 14 residues. The CDR3: CASSQGDGTYEQYF. CDR3 DNA sequence: TGCGCCAGCAGCCAGGGGGACGGAACCTACGAGCAGTACTTC.

V and J are TRBV27 and TRBJ2-2; 12 bases are shared with TRBD2. Germline V lookup: CDR1 MNHEY, CDR2 SMNVEV (reference sequence). With V trimmed by 7 bases and J by 5 bases, 20 bases remained unmatched. The CDR3 has 20 amino acids. The CDR3 bases are TGTGCCAGCACAGGGGGTGCATTGACTAGCGGGAGACTAATTACCGGGGAGCTGTTTTTT. This codes for CASTGGALTSGRLITGELFF.

The V gene is TRBV30, the J gene TRBJ1-2; D is unresolved. V lost 0 bases to trimming and J lost 2 bases, with 7 bases between them. This CDR3 spans 13 amino acids. The germline CDR1 and CDR2 sequences are GTSNPN and SVGIG (reference sequence). The CDR3 loop reads CAWSVIGNYGYTF. CDR3 bases: TGTGCCTGGAGTGTCATAGGCAACTATGGCTACACCTTC.

This clone was recorded only once. This chain links TRBV28 with TRBJ2-7; 9 positions match TRBD2. The CDR3 covers 15 residues. After removal of 2 bases from V and 5 bases from J, the junction contained 7 bases not matched to a gene. Looked up from germline, CDR1 is MDHEN and CDR2 is SYDVKM. The DNA for the CDR3 is TGTGCCAGCAGTTTACTATCTAGCGGGACCGACGAGCAGTACTTC. Translation gives CASSLLSSGTDEQYF.

The chain employs TRBV4-1 and TRBJ2-1; D could derive from TRBD1 or TRBD2 (5 bases each). Germline V CDR1 and CDR2: MGHRA, YSYEKL. Deletions cut 2 bases from V and 3 bases from J, with 17 bases between. The CDR3 contains 17 residues. CDR3 bases: TGCGCCAGCAGCCAAAGATTGGGGAGAGGGGTCTACAATGAGCAGTTCTTC. Its protein is CASSQRLGRGVYNEQFF.

V gene TRBV19 combines with J gene TRBJ1-2; 9 nucleotides match TRBD1. The CDR3 loop spans 12 amino acids. Germline CDR1 reads LNHDA; CDR2 reads SQIVND (reference sequence). Trimming at V came to 6 bases and at J to 8 bases, leaving 4 bases not matched to a gene. CDR3 in amino acids: CASRTGGLGYTF. CDR3 coding DNA: TGTGCCAGTAGGACAGGGGGACTAGGCTACACCTTC.

CDR3 bases: TGCAGCGTCCCACCGGGACTAGGTCCTAATACGCAGTATTTT. Translation gives CSVPPGLGPNTQYF. The V gene is TRBV29-1, the J gene TRBJ2-3; 8 bases match TRBD2. Per germline, CDR1 SQVTM and CDR2 ANQGSEA. V trimming: 6 bases; J trimming: 7 bases; junction bases outside the gene matches: 12. CDR3 length: 14 amino acids.

Comments on this clone: Other DNA sequences in this specimen translate into the identical CDR3. The V gene is TRBV4-2, the J gene TRBJ2-2, with D unclear. The CDR3 totals 14 residues. V shed 1 base and J shed 1 base, with 4 bases lying between them. Germline V gene sequence: CDR1 LGHNA, CDR2 YNFKEQ. The CDR3: CASSQGQNTGELFF. CDR3 coding DNA: TGTGCCAGCAGCCAAGGACAGAACACCGGGGAGCTGTTTTTT.